This T cell receptor beta chain was documented in a study of vaccination and CD4 T cells after COVID-19 (dated by TCRdb to the early 2020s). Study-wide context: Convalescent patients had a positive SARS-CoV-2 result on nasal swab PCR, and of these patients, nine had mild disease and one had severe disease. The convalescent cohort comprised six males and four females, including two Hispanic individuals, seven Caucasians, two Asians and one multiracial person. Participants received two doses of either the Pfizer-BioNTech BNT162b2 vaccine (n=8) or the Moderna mRNA-1273 vaccine (n=2). Post-COVID blood samples from convalescent patients were collected a median of roughly 100 days after diagnosis, with a range of roughly 35 to 170 days. Post-vaccine blood samples were obtained a median of around 74 days after the second vaccine dose, with a range of about 14 to 241 days. Three convalescent patients gave samples both early after vaccination (day 14) and late after vaccination (days 161 to 241). Culture stimuli were overlapping spike peptide pools from SARS-CoV-2 and from the common cold coronaviruses HCoV-NL63, HCoV-OC43 and HCoV-229E. In control cultures, a CEFX viral epitope pool was used as positive control, an HIV-1 Nef peptide pool was used as negative control, or no peptide was added. The spike-specific CD4+ TCR repertoire was compared before and after mRNA vaccination in about nine COVID-19 convalescent patients and several infection-naive healthy vaccine recipients. Overall study results and their limits: Of the vaccine-specific clones found in convalescent patients, nearly all (304 of 307) were mono-reactive for SARS-CoV-2 spike instead of being cross-reactive with common cold coronaviruses. The median number of SARS-CoV-2-reactive clonotypes rose from around 20 after infection to 35 to 45 after vaccination, but the change was not significant. The study included relatively few convalescent patients and did not analyze early timepoints after natural infection. In convalescent patients, a median approximately 89% of post-vaccine SARS-CoV-2-reactive clones were detected only after vaccination, suggesting vaccine-specific priming.

Libraries were made using PCR. TCR sequencing of DNA from cultured CD4+ T cells used the Oncomine TCR Beta short-read assay at the Johns Hopkins FTIC core. The QIAamp micro DNA kit was used to extract genomic DNA from the cultured CD4+ T cells. Oncomine TCR Beta libraries from cultured CD4+ T cells were pooled with unique dual indexes and sequenced on an Illumina iSeq 100. In the source study's methods: Non-productive sequences were removed, and CDR3s that did not start with C, did not end with F or W, or were shorter than 7 amino acids were discarded. The MANAFEST web application identified antigen-specific clonotypes by comparing peptide-stimulated wells against reference wells and other culture wells. Positive clones required FDR below 0.05, an odds ratio above 5, and productive frequency above 0.1% in at least two of three replicate wells. Clonotypes that were significantly expanded in both SARS-CoV-2 spike wells and at least one common cold coronavirus spike condition were defined as cross-reactive. Similarity between CDR3 sequences was evaluated in R version 3.6.1 using Levenshtein distances (stringdist) and unrooted phylogenetic trees (ape). TCRdb took the public reads, trimmed them with fastp at Q25, ran MiXCR for clone calling and kept in-frame beta chains. Every CDR3 protein is listed once, alongside the most common genes and DNA of its rows. TCRdb, rather than the study authors, made the V and J calls. The table for this sample lists approximately 21,000 distinct CDR3 sequences; approximately 41% of them were counted only once. 4.9% of the sample goes to the ten largest clones.

The junction shows trimming of 7 bases on V and 4 bases on J, plus 16 bases between the germline ends. The CDR3 holds 14 amino acids from the cysteine to the phenylalanine. CDR3 DNA only is kept here, 42 bases in frame from base 1. The germline V gene specifies MDHEN as CDR1 and SYDVKM as CDR2. Taken with the paper, the label for time point translates to: late sampling 161 to 241 days after vaccination in three convalescent patients. The sample's treatment or condition label is to be understood as: roughly nine-day PBMC culture with coronavirus spike peptide pools or control peptides (ViraFEST assay). To expand antigen-specific T cells with peptide pools and then pick out the expanded clonotypes through TCR sequencing, the study relied on the ViraFEST assay. Positive SARS-CoV-2 PCR tests in the convalescent patients dated from March to December 2020, before Alpha, Beta and Delta variants emerged in the United States. Each well held 2.1 million or so PBMCs cultured in IMDM containing around 5.1% human AB serum and roughly 9.7 IU/ml IL-2, with 8 to 10 ug/ml peptide pools added. On days 3 and 7, half of the culture medium was replaced with fresh IL-2-containing medium. Once the cells had been in culture for over nine days, the EasySep CD4+ T cell isolation kit was used to isolate CD4+ T cells by negative selection. Ficoll-Paque Plus gradient centrifugation was used to isolate PBMCs from whole blood, and the isolated PBMCs were then either used fresh or cryopreserved at -140C. Culture conditions were generally each tested in triplicate wells.

This clonotype was observed once. Its antigen is currently not known. Per-nucleotide qualities are absent, and no much larger clonotype sits a single base away. Weak support is all one read offers. The chain couples TRBV28 to TRBJ1-2, with TRBD1 tentatively as D gene (5 bases match). Sequenced material: CD4+ T cells from blood, cultured in vitro, taken about 7 months after SARS-CoV-2 vaccination. The sequence was collected from a human donor who had recovered from COVID-19. The bases read TGTGCCAGCACCTCAAGTGGGGGGAGCTATGGCTACACCTTC. Its protein is CASTSSGGSYGYTF.